Listed here are 27 T cell receptor beta chains from one sample, sequenced in a study of cytomegalovirus exposure and HLA in healthy donors. The PCR had 60 Vbeta and 13 Jbeta primers. The data were produced by immunoSEQ multiplex PCR, yet TCRdb's version contains in-frame clones alone and is incomplete. The sample carries roughly 100,000 clones, 76% recorded once. Sequencing was done on a sample of PBMCs. All receptors come from a man aged 40-49 years in good health and CMV-seropositive.

This chain links TRBV18 with TRBJ2-3; TRBD2 agrees at 9 bases. The V and J ends lost 3 bases and 2 bases, in that order; junction bases with no gene match: 6. There are 16 residues in the CDR3. The germline V gene encodes CDR1 KGHSH and CDR2 LQKENI. The CDR3 DNA follows: TGTGCCAGCTCACCCCGACTAGCGGATAACACAGATACGCAGTATTTT. This gives the protein CASSPRLADNTDTQYF.

This rearrangement joins TRBV11-2 to TRBJ2-7; TRBD2 aligns across 8 bases. The CDR3 totals 17 residues. Germline V gene lookup returns CDR1 SGHAT and CDR2 FQNNGV. V was pared by 3 bases and J by 2 bases, with 12 bases of the junction left unmatched. The DNA of the CDR3 is TGTGCCAGCAGCTTGACGGGAGGGCAATCGGGACCCTACGAGCAGTACTTC. As protein: CASSLTGGQSGPYEQYF.

The V call is TRBV29-1, the J call TRBJ2-1; 11 bases map to TRBD2. CDR3 size: 14 residues. V lost 2 bases, J lost 12 bases, and 9 bases stayed unmatched. The V gene's germline CDR1 is SQVTM and CDR2 ANQGSEA. CDR3 bases: TGCAGCGTTGAACTCAGACTAGCGGGATTCGGGCAGTTCTTC. Amino acids: CSVELRLAGFGQFF.

The genes are TRBV28 and TRBJ2-2, with a weak D call TRBD1 (6 bases). Germline-derived CDR1 and CDR2 are MDHEN and SYDVKM. The CDR3 has 16 amino acids. The V end lost 7 bases, the J end lost 1 base, and 16 bases lay between the germline ends. The CDR3 sequence is CASINRESRNTGELFF. The CDR3 bases are TGTGCCAGCATAAACAGGGAATCGAGGAACACCGGGGAGCTGTTTTTT.

This clone was seen only once. The V and J genes are TRBV25-1 and TRBJ2-7, with 10 bases lining up with TRBD1. Germline loops: CDR1 MGHDK, CDR2 SYGVNS. The CDR3 extends over 15 amino acids. V was pared by 1 base and J by 4 bases, with 4 bases of the junction left unmatched. This chain's CDR3 is CASSESEGQGYEQYF. CDR3 DNA sequence: TGTGCCAGCAGTGAATCTGAGGGACAGGGGTACGAGCAGTACTTC.

This chain links TRBV18 with TRBJ2-5; 8 bases are shared with TRBD2. CDR3 length: 18 residues. Losses at the gene ends were 3 bases for V and 2 bases for J; bases not matched to a gene: 14. Germline assignment: CDR1 KGHSH and CDR2 LQKENI. For the CDR3, the DNA is TGTGCCAGCTCACCGATTCTTCCTACTAGCGGCAAACAAGAGACCCAGTACTTC. Protein sequence: CASSPILPTSGKQETQYF.

V usage is TRBV11-3 and J usage is TRBJ2-2; 10 nucleotides align to TRBD1. There are 16 residues in the CDR3. The germline V gene encodes CDR1 SGHNT and CDR2 YENEEA. The trim removed 5 bases at V and 4 bases at J, leaving 7 bases unmatched. This CDR3 is CASSNTGTGVTGELFF. In DNA form, the CDR3 reads TGTGCCAGCAGCAACACCGGGACAGGGGTCACCGGGGAGCTGTTTTTT.

This chain uses TRBV18 with TRBJ2-6, with 8 bases matching TRBD1. The CDR3 covers 18 residues. J was trimmed by 0 bases and V by 2 bases; bases with no gene match: 6. The germline CDR1 and CDR2 sequences are KGHSH and LQKENI. The DNA of the CDR3 is TGTGCCAGCTCACCAACCGGGACAGGCGGCTCTGGGGCCAACGTCCTGACTTTC. Residues: CASSPTGTGGSGANVLTF.

This clone was picked up a small number of times. This chain connects TRBV28 to TRBJ2-7; possibly TRBD1 for D (5 bases). Trimming removed 3 bases from V and 2 bases from J, with 11 bases in between. Per germline, CDR1 MDHEN and CDR2 SYDVKM. The CDR3 consists of 14 residues. The CDR3 nucleotides read TGTGCCAGCAGTTTTCAGGACACCGCCTACGAGCAGTACTTC. Translation: CASSFQDTAYEQYF.

This chain links TRBV6-5 with TRBJ2-5, with TRBD2 matching 9 bases. With V trimmed by 4 bases and J by 3 bases, 6 bases remained unmatched. Germline CDR1 is MNHEY and CDR2 is SVGAGI. The CDR3 loop spans 15 amino acids. In nucleotides, the CDR3 is TGTGCCAGCAGTTCGAGGGCGGGGGGGGAAGAGACCCAGTACTTC. It specifies CASSSRAGGEETQYF.

This chain joins TRBV13 and TRBJ1-6; weak D call: TRBD1 (5 bases). CDR1 PRHDT and CDR2 FYEKMQ come from the germline V gene (reference sequence). The ends were cut back, 2 bases at V and 4 bases at J, with 6 bases in the middle. This CDR3 has 14 amino acids. The CDR3 DNA reads TGTGCCAGCAGCTTAAGACAGTATAATTCACCCCTCCACTTT. Translation: CASSLRQYNSPLHF.

The chain links TRBV4-2 to TRBJ2-2; tentatively, D is TRBD1 (7 bases). Trimming pared 0 bases from V and 4 bases from J, leaving 9 bases between. There are 15 residues in the CDR3. CDR1 is LGHNA and CDR2 is YNFKEQ in the germline V gene. The CDR3 loop reads CASSQDQGGTGELFF. CDR3 nucleotide sequence: TGTGCCAGCAGCCAAGACCAGGGGGGCACCGGGGAGCTGTTTTTT.

The rearrangement links TRBV28 to TRBJ1-2; D might be TRBD1 (5 bases). CDR1 and CDR2 from the germline V gene are MDHEN and SYDVKM. CDR3 length equals 14 residues. V gave up 7 bases and J gave up 0 bases, with 12 bases separating them. The CDR3, as DNA: TGTGCCAGCACCTCGACAGTAGCTAACTATGGCTACACCTTC. Translating it yields CASTSTVANYGYTF.

This chain uses TRBV30 with TRBJ2-3, with TRBD1 identical over 11 bases. V shed 8 bases and J 3 bases; nucleotides not matched to a gene: 7. CDR3 length: 14 amino acids. Germline lookup yields CDR1 GTSNPN and CDR2 SVGIG (reference sequence). The CDR3 DNA reads TGTGCCCTCGGACAGGGGGCGAGGACAGATACGCAGTATTTT. Its translation: CALGQGARTDTQYF.

V and J are TRBV30 and TRBJ2-2, with D maybe TRBD2 (6 bases). V lost 0 bases and J 6 bases, leaving 8 bases between the germline ends. The CDR3 sequence is 13 residues long. Germline CDR1 and CDR2: GTSNPN and SVGIG (reference sequence). The chain's CDR3 is CAWSVRRAGELFF. As DNA, the CDR3 is TGTGCCTGGAGTGTACGGAGGGCCGGGGAGCTGTTTTTT.

V is TRBV7-3 and J is TRBJ2-1, with a tentative D call TRBD1 (6 bases). This CDR3 contains 15 residues. With 3 bases removed from V and 2 bases from J, the gap between germline ends came to 11 bases. The germline CDR1 and CDR2 sequences are SGHTA and FQGTGA. CDR3 sequence reads: CASSFMGTTYNEQFF. CDR3 in DNA: TGTGCCAGCAGCTTCATGGGGACAACCTACAATGAGCAGTTCTTC.

This rearrangement joins TRBV11-2 to TRBJ2-5, with D tentatively TRBD1 (5 bases). This CDR3 is built from 15 residues. Germline V gene lookup returns CDR1 SGHAT and CDR2 FQNNGV. V gave up 6 bases and J gave up 1 base, with 15 bases separating them. CDR3 protein: CASRFSTTVQETQYF. In DNA form, the CDR3 reads TGTGCCAGCAGGTTTAGTACGACAGTCCAAGAGACCCAGTACTTC.

The rearrangement uses TRBV10-3 and TRBJ2-4, with D perhaps TRBD1 (8 bases). This CDR3 spans 15 amino acids. V was pared by 0 bases and J by 8 bases, with 14 bases between. Germline assignment: CDR1 ENHRY and CDR2 SYGVKD. CDR3 nucleotide sequence: TGTGCCATCAGTGAGTCCCAGGGGGCGGGAGACATTCAGTACTTC. This codes for CAISESQGAGDIQYF.

The rearrangement joins TRBV9 to TRBJ1-3; weak D call: TRBD1 (6 bases). V was trimmed by 0 bases and J by 1 base, leaving 17 bases between them. This CDR3 is 18 amino acids long. Germline V lookup: CDR1 SGDLS, CDR2 YYNGEE. The CDR3 DNA reads TGTGCCAGCAGCGTAGGGTTGCAGGGCAGGGGTTCTGGAAACACCATATATTTT. Translated: CASSVGLQGRGSGNTIYF.

The gene calls are TRBV27 and TRBJ2-1, with D perhaps matching TRBD1 (5 bases). This CDR3 region has 12 residues. CDR1 and CDR2 (germline): MNHEY, SMNVEV (reference sequence). CDR3 protein: CATGGPYNEQFF. The CDR3 DNA reads as TGTGCAACAGGTGGACCTTACAATGAGCAGTTCTTC.

The genes are TRBV6-1 and TRBJ1-6; no clear D gene. The V gene lost 2 bases and the J gene lost 7 bases, with 9 bases spanning the gap. This CDR3 spans 14 amino acids. CDR1 MNHNS and CDR2 SASEGT come from the germline V gene. CDR3 residues: CASSEWQANSPLHF. Here the CDR3 DNA reads TGTGCCAGCAGTGAATGGCAGGCCAATTCACCCCTCCACTTT.

This chain links TRBV6-5 with TRBJ1-6; 7 nucleotides line up with TRBD1. Per germline, CDR1 MNHEY and CDR2 SVGAGI. The CDR3 loop spans 14 amino acids. Losses at the gene ends were 6 bases for V and 7 bases for J; bases not matched to a gene: 6. The DNA for the CDR3 is TGTGCCAGCAGAGAGACAGGGCAGAATTCACCCCTCCACTTT. Amino acid sequence: CASRETGQNSPLHF.

The chain recombines TRBV19 with TRBJ2-7; D is possibly TRBD2 (6 bases). Germline lookup yields CDR1 LNHDA and CDR2 SQIVND (reference sequence). The CDR3 extends over 15 amino acids. V was trimmed by 6 bases and J by 3 bases, leaving 18 bases between them. The CDR3 DNA is TGTGCCAGTAGCGCACCTTGGGACTCGATCTACGAGCAGTACTTC. It codes for CASSAPWDSIYEQYF. Looking up the rest from reference TRBV19 and TRBJ2-7 gives the full variable domain: DGGITQSPKYLFRKEGQNVTLSCEQNLNHDAMYWYRQDPGQGLRLIYYSQIVNDFQKGDIAEGYSVSREKKESFPLTVTSAQKNPTAFYLCASSAPWDSIYEQYFGPGTRLTVT.

The chain combines TRBV29-1 with TRBJ2-7; the match to TRBD2 covers 7 bases. Germline assignment: CDR1 SQVTM and CDR2 ANQGSEA. CDR3 length: 14 amino acids. V was pared by 4 bases and J by 1 base, with 7 bases of the junction left unmatched. The CDR3 DNA reads TGCAGCGTTGGCGGCGGGGGATTGTCCTACGAGCAGTACTTC. It yields the protein CSVGGGGLSYEQYF.

This chain joins TRBV19 and TRBJ1-3; TRBD1 agrees at 8 bases. This CDR3 contains 17 residues. Germline trimming cut 4 bases from V and 2 bases from J; bases unmatched to any gene: 10. CDR1 and CDR2 (germline): LNHDA, SQIVND (reference sequence). The CDR3 bases are TGTGCCAGTAGTAACCTCCGTGGACAGGGACCTGGAAACACCATATATTTT. This translates into CASSNLRGQGPGNTIYF.

DNA for the CDR3: TGTGCCAGCAGCTTAGATCTAGCGGGGGGGCTCAATGAGCAGTTCTTC. Translation: CASSLDLAGGLNEQFF. The chain carries TRBV7-9 and TRBJ2-1, with TRBD2 matching 12 bases. V gave up 1 base and J gave up 6 bases; unmatched junction bases: 4. The germline CDR1 and CDR2 sequences are SEHNR and FQNEAQ (reference sequence). The CDR3 contains 16 residues.

This clone has just one count. This chain links TRBV6-5 with TRBJ1-1; D is uncertain. The ends were cut back, 8 bases at V and 4 bases at J, with 17 bases in the middle. The CDR3 is 14 amino acids. CDR1 and CDR2 (germline): MNHEY, SVGAGI. CDR3 in amino acids: CASGRTPGSTEAFF. In DNA, the CDR3 is TGTGCCAGCGGGAGGACCCCCGGATCCACTGAAGCTTTCTTT.